This TCR beta chain was documented in a study of T cell responses to AZD1222 COVID-19 vaccine. Findings and limits, study-wide: Seropositive status at baseline applied to only a handful of AZD1222 recipients. Nearly half of spike-specific TCRs reportedly target variant regions that are unmutated in the B.1.351 and B.1.1.7 variants. In a largely white British group with more females than males, clonal diversity was possibly underestimated.

Repertoires were generated with immunoSEQ multiplex PCR, while TCRdb's copy carries only in-frame clones and drops some. The sample comprises around 58,000 clones, 84% of which are singletons, and more than 8.5% rests with the top ten. Germline assignment: CDR1 SGHKS and CDR2 YYEKEE (reference sequence). The V and J ends lost 0 bases and 7 bases respectively, with 16 bases between them. This CDR3 has 16 residues. On this clone: The antigen is unknown.

The source was peripheral blood, collected on day 0 of AZD1222 vaccination. The chain uses TRBV5-5 and TRBJ2-2; D not certain. The origin of this receptor is an adult in good health. The CDR3 coding sequence is TGTGCCAGCAGCTTGGTTTTGCGGATTGAAAGCGGGGAGCTGTTTTTT. It codes for CASSLVLRIESGELFF. The full variable domain, rest sourced from reference TRBV5-5 and TRBJ2-2, is DAGVTQSPTHLIKTRGQQVTLRCSPISGHKSVSWYQQVLGQGPQFIFQYYEKEERGRGNFPDRFSARQFPNYSSELNVNALLLGDSALYLCASSLVLRIESGELFFGEGSRLTVL.